This T cell receptor beta chain was profiled in a study of blood T cell repertoires in COVID-19. On the study more broadly: Samples representing acute and convalescent COVID-19 were sourced from the United States, Italy and Spain. Nucleic acid was either cDNA or gDNA, and it came from T cells, B-cell-depleted T cells, or PBMCs.

Followed longitudinally, the Seattle patients had been enrolled during active infection. CDR1 and CDR2 from the germline V gene are SGDLS and YYNGEE. The CDR3 length is 16 residues. V lost 0 bases to trimming and J lost 9 bases; unmatched junction nucleotides: 8. In the source study's methods: How many nucleated cells were present was estimated from reference gene primer amplification. Clones were sequenced by immunoSEQ multiplex PCR, and TCRdb holds only the in-frame ones, with some missing. D and trimming were read from the DNA, whereas the V and J calls and clone size are those reported in that table. The sample lists some 270,000 clones, around 90% occurring once.

The sequence was collected from a woman aged 60-75 years with COVID-19, enrolled during active disease. The chain employs TRBV9 and TRBJ2-5; TRBD2 matches 13 bases. Sequencing was carried out using peripheral blood. In DNA form, the CDR3 reads TGTGCCAGCAGCGTAGGAACTAGCGGGGGGGCCCAACCCCAGTACTTC. It translates to CASSVGTSGGAQPQYF. The entire variable domain, with the rest obtained from reference TRBV9 and TRBJ2-5, is as follows: DSGVTQTPKHLITATGQRVTLRCSPRSGDLSVYWYQQSLDQGLQFLIQYYNGEERAKGNILERFSAQQFPDLHSELNLSSLELGDSALYFCASSVGTSGGAQPQYFGPGTRLLVL.